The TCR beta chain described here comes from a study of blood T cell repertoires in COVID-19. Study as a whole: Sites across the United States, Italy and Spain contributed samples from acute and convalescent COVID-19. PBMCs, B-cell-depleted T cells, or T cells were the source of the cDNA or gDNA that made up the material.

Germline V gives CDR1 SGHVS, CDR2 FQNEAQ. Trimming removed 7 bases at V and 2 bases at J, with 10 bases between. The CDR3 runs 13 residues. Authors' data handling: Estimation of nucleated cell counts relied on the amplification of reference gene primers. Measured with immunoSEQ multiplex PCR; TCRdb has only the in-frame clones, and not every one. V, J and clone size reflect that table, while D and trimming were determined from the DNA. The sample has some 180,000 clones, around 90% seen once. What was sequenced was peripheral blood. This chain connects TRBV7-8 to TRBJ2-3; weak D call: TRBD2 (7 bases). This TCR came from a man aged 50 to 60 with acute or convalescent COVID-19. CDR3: CASNRGATDTQYF. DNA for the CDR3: TGTGCCAGCAACCGGGGGGCCACAGATACGCAGTATTTT.